The TCR beta chain under discussion was sequenced for a study of breast tumors, draining lymph nodes, adjacent tissues. Whole-study findings and limits: Tumors had less TCR diversity than lymph nodes, more than nontumor tissue. The lymph node origin of tumor T cells was framed as consistent with a hypothesis, not demonstrated.

The CDR3 is 13 amino acids. Trimming stripped 6 bases from V and 0 bases from J, with 9 bases between. From germline, CDR1 is MNHNS and CDR2 SASEGT. TCRdb analysed the multiplex PCR reads with MiXCR anew, one entry per CDR3 protein. The table has about 230,000 distinct CDR3 sequences, approximately 29% seen once. Axillary draining lymph nodes of breast cancer patients supplied the node samples. This clonotype occurred many times. The antigen is undetermined. The chain couples TRBV6-1 to TRBJ2-7, with D uncertain. The receptor was derived from a female donor with breast cancer. Some clones in this sample may be carry-over from other donors' samples. The sequencing sample was made of axillary lymph node tissue. CDR3 residues: CASSGPNSYEQYF. In DNA form, the CDR3 reads TGTGCCAGCAGCGGGCCCAACTCCTACGAGCAGTACTTC.